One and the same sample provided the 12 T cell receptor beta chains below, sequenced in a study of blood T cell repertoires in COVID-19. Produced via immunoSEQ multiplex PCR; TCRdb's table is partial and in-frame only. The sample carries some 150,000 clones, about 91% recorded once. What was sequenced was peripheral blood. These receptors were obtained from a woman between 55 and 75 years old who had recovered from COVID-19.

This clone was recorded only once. CDR3 bases: TGCGCCAGCAGTCCCGGGGGGCCTGGGTCGTCCCAGTACTTC. Translating it yields CASSPGGPGSSQYF. The rearrangement joins TRBV5-1 to TRBJ2-5, with D maybe TRBD2 (7 bases). Germline CDR1 and CDR2: SGHRS and YFSETQ. The CDR3 spans 14 residues. Trimming took off 5 bases at V and 9 bases at J, with 20 bases between the two ends.

Written as DNA, the CDR3 is TGTGCCACCTCCCTTAATAGGGGCCCCAATGAGCAGTTCTTC. This gives the protein CATSLNRGPNEQFF. The chain couples TRBV2 to TRBJ2-1; TRBD1 is a possible D gene (5 bases). CDR1 is SNHLY, CDR2 FYNNEI, per germline. The CDR3 contains 14 residues. V was trimmed by 10 bases and J by 6 bases, leaving 19 bases between them. The full variable domain, with the rest looked up from reference TRBV2 and TRBJ2-1, is EPEVTQTPSHQVTQMGQEVILRCVPISNHLYFYWYRQILGQKVEFLVSFYNNEISEKSEIFDDQFSVERPDGSNFTLKIRSTKLEDSAMYFCATSLNRGPNEQFFGPGTRLTVL.

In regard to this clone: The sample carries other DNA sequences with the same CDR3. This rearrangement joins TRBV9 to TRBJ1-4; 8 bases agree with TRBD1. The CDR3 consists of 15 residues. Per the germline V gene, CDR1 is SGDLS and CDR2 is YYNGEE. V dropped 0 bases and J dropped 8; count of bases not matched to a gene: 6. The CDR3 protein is CASSVGTGRGEKLFF. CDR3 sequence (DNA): TGTGCCAGCAGCGTAGGGACAGGGCGTGGAGAAAAACTGTTTTTT.

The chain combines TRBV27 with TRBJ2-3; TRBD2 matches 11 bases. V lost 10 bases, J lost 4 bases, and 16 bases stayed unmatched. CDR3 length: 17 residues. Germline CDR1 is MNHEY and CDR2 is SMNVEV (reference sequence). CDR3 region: CATTPLAGGFDPDTQYF. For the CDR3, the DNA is TGTGCCACCACACCCTTAGCGGGGGGGTTTGATCCAGATACGCAGTATTTT.

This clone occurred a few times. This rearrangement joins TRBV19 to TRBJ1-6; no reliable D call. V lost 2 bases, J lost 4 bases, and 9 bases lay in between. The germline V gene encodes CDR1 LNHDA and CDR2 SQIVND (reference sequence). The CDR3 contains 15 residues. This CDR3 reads CASSISTEYNSPLHF. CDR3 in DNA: TGTGCCAGTAGTATAAGCACCGAGTATAATTCACCCCTCCACTTT. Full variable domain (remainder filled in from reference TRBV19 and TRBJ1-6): DGGITQSPKYLFRKEGQNVTLSCEQNLNHDAMYWYRQDPGQGLRLIYYSQIVNDFQKGDIAEGYSVSREKKESFPLTVTSAQKNPTAFYLCASSISTEYNSPLHFGNGTRLTVT.

CDR3 coding DNA: TGTGCCAGCAGCGCTTGGGACAGGGAATTAGGGAGCTCCTATAATTCACCCCTCCACTTT. Its translation: CASSAWDRELGSSYNSPLHF. This chain uses TRBV7-6 with TRBJ1-6; TRBD1 matches 9 bases. This CDR3 comprises 20 residues. J gave up 0 bases and V 5 bases, and 14 bases lay outside the gene matches. Germline CDR1 reads SGHVS; CDR2 reads FNYEAQ. The variable domain in full, completed from reference TRBV7-6 and TRBJ1-6, reads GAGVSQSPRYKVTKRGQDVALRCDPISGHVSLYWYRQALGQGPEFLTYFNYEAQQDKSGLPNDRFSAERPEGSISTLTIQRTEQRDSAMYRCASSAWDRELGSSYNSPLHFGNGTRLTVT.

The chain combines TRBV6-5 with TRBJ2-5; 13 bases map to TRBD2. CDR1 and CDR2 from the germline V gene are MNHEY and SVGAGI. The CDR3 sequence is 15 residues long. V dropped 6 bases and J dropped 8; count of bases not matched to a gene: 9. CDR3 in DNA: TGTGCCAGCAGAGGACTAGCGGGGGACCTCGGAACCCAGTACTTC. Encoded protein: CASRGLAGDLGTQYF.

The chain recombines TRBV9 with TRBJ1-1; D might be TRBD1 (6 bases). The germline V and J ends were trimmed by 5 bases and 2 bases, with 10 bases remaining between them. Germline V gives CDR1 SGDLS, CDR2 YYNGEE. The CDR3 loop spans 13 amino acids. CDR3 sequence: CASRRQANTEAFF. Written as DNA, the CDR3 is TGTGCCAGCAGACGACAGGCTAACACTGAAGCTTTCTTT.

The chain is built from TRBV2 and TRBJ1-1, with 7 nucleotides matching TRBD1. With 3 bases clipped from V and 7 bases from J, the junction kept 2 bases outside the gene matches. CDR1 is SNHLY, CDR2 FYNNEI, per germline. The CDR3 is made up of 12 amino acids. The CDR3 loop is CASSETGYEAFF. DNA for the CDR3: TGTGCCAGCAGTGAGACAGGGTATGAAGCTTTCTTT.

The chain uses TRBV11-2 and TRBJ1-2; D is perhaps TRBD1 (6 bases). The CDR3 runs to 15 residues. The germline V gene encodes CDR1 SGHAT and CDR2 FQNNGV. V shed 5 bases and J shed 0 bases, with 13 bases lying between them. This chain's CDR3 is CASSTSQGSNYGYTF. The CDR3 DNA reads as TGTGCCAGCAGCACCTCACAGGGATCTAACTATGGCTACACCTTC.

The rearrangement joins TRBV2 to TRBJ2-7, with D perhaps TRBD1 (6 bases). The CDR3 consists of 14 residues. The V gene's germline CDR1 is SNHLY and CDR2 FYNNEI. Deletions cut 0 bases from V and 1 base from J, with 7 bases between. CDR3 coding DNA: TGTGCCAGCAGTGAAGCGAGGGGGTCCTACGAGCAGTACTTC. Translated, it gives CASSEARGSYEQYF.

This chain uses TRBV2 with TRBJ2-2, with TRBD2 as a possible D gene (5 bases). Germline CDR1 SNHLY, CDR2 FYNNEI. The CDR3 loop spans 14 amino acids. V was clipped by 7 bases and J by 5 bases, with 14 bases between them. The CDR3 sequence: CASKAGLETGELFF. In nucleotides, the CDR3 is TGTGCCAGCAAAGCCGGACTCGAGACCGGGGAGCTGTTTTTT.